These 28 T cell receptor beta chains were all obtained from the same sample, sequenced in a study of T cell repertoires in cytomegalovirus infection. In TCRdb, the reads were re-called with MiXCR into one record per CDR3 protein. In the table there are around 450,000 distinct CDR3 sequences, approximately 31% of which are singletons. Sequenced sample: PBMCs. All receptors derive from a human donor in good health (CMV status not recorded). Some clones in this sample may be carry-over from other donors' samples.

The V call is TRBV5-1, the J call TRBJ2-7; TRBD2 aligns across 11 bases. The CDR3 is 15 amino acids. Germline CDR1 reads SGHRS; CDR2 reads YFSETQ. J lost 3 bases, V lost 4 bases, and 6 bases had no gene match. The CDR3 is CASSISSGGYYEQYF. CDR3 sequence (DNA): TGCGCCAGCAGCATATCTAGCGGGGGGTACTACGAGCAGTACTTC.

DNA of the CDR3: TGTGCCAGCAGTTACTCACCACTCACCGGACCATCCTACGAGCAGTACTTC. It is translated as CASSYSPLTGPSYEQYF. This sequence joins TRBV6-2 or TRBV6-3 and TRBJ2-7; no definite D call. CDR1 is MNHEY, CDR2 SVGEGT, per germline. Trimming removed 0 bases from V and 1 base from J, with 16 bases in between. The CDR3 extends over 17 amino acids.

The V call is TRBV12-3 or TRBV12-4, the J call TRBJ2-3; the D is unclear. The CDR3 is 13 amino acids. Trimming removed 5 bases at V and 0 bases at J, with 6 bases between. The CDR3 loop reads CASSGSSTDTQYF. The DNA of the CDR3 is TGTGCCAGCAGTGGCAGTAGCACAGATACGCAGTATTTT.

The chain is built from TRBV20-1 and TRBJ1-1, with a weak D call TRBD1 (5 bases). This CDR3 comprises 13 residues. Trimming stripped 6 bases from V and 2 bases from J, with 13 bases between. Germline V gene sequence: CDR1 DFQATT, CDR2 SNEGSKA (reference sequence). CDR3 amino acids: CSAPDNLNTEAFF. The CDR3 DNA sequence: TGCAGTGCCCCGGACAATCTTAACACTGAAGCTTTCTTT.

In this sample, this clonotype turned up a few times. The V gene is TRBV5-1, the J gene TRBJ2-7; unclear D gene. Germline V lookup: CDR1 SGHRS, CDR2 YFSETQ. V lost 0 bases and J 2 bases, leaving 6 bases between the germline ends. This CDR3 region has 13 residues. CDR3 DNA: TGCGCCAGCAGCTTGGCTTTCCCCTACGAGCAGTACTTC. This gives the protein CASSLAFPYEQYF.

The CDR3 DNA sequence: TGTGCCAGCACTCAAAGGGGTAGCCGGAGCACCGGGGAGCTGTTTTTT. This codes for CASTQRGSRSTGELFF. This chain uses TRBV6-2 or TRBV6-3 with TRBJ2-2, with a weak D call TRBD1 (5 bases). CDR1 is MNHEY and CDR2 is SVGEGT in the germline V gene. The V and J ends lost 7 bases and 4 bases respectively, with 19 bases between them. The CDR3 is 16 residues long.

J is TRBJ2-2 and V is TRBV2; D is uncertain. CDR1 SNHLY and CDR2 FYNNEI come from the germline V gene. This CDR3 spans 12 amino acids. The V and J ends lost 7 bases and 6 bases respectively, with 9 bases between them. CDR3 sequence (DNA): TGTGCCAGCATGAAGGTTGCCGGGGAGCTGTTTTTT. It translates to CASMKVAGELFF.

The chain has TRBV2 and TRBJ2-1; TRBD2 matches 8 bases. The germline V gene has CDR1 SNHLY and CDR2 FYNNEI. The CDR3 is 15 amino acids. J lost 4 bases, V lost 4 bases, and 6 bases had no gene match. The CDR3 sequence: CASSGERGSYNEQFF. CDR3 nucleotides: TGTGCCAGCAGTGGGGAGCGGGGGTCTTACAATGAGCAGTTCTTC.

The rearrangement joins TRBV19 to TRBJ1-3; D is undetermined. The ends were cut back, 6 bases at V and 3 bases at J, with 9 bases in the middle. Germline values: CDR1 LNHDA, CDR2 SQIVND (reference sequence). The CDR3 has 13 residues. In DNA form, the CDR3 reads TGTGCCAGTAGCACCCTCGATGGAAACACCATATATTTT. Amino acid sequence: CASSTLDGNTIYF.

This clonotype came up a few times. This chain connects TRBV7-2 to TRBJ2-5, with TRBD2 matching over 7 bases. The junction had 7 bases not matched to a gene; V was cut back by 1 base and J by 2 bases. This CDR3 has 16 residues. Germline V lookup: CDR1 SGHTA, CDR2 FQGNSA. The CDR3: CASSLVIQGGQETQYF. The CDR3 bases are TGTGCCAGCAGCTTAGTGATTCAGGGAGGGCAAGAGACCCAGTACTTC. Complete variable domain (other parts from reference TRBV7-2 and TRBJ2-5): GAGVSQSPSNKVTEKGKDVELRCDPISGHTALYWYRQSLGQGLEFLIYFQGNSAPDKSGLPSDRFSAERTGGSVSTLTIQRTQQEDSAVYLCASSLVIQGGQETQYFGPGTRLLVL.

Concerning this clonotype itself: A read error is likely, as this CDR3 ends without the conserved phenylalanine or tryptophan. The chain recombines TRBV14 with TRBJ1-6; D unclear. V was trimmed by 0 bases and J by 9 bases, leaving 12 bases between them. The length of the CDR3 is 15 residues. Germline V lookup: CDR1 SGHDN, CDR2 FVKESK. The CDR3 is CASSQDRRWGSPLHL. The CDR3 nucleotides are TGTGCCAGCAGCCAAGATCGGCGCTGGGGTTCACCCCTCCACTTG.

This clonotype was seen repeatedly, ten times or more. V and J are TRBV18 and TRBJ2-5; the D gene is possibly TRBD1 (6 bases). CDR3 size: 13 residues. Between the trimmed V and J ends, which lost 8 bases and 2 bases, there was a span of 12 bases. CDR1 is KGHSH and CDR2 is LQKENI in the germline V gene. The CDR3 here is CASSRTAQETQYF. The DNA for the CDR3 is TGTGCCAGCAGCCGGACAGCACAAGAGACCCAGTACTTC.

J is TRBJ2-5 and V is TRBV7-6, with D possibly TRBD2 on 5 matching bases. CDR3 length equals 15 residues. The V and J ends lost 5 bases and 5 bases respectively, with 18 bases between them. Germline CDR1 SGHVS, CDR2 FNYEAQ. CDR3 protein: CASSERHSGGETQYF. CDR3 nucleotide sequence: TGTGCCAGCAGCGAACGCCACTCGGGCGGGGAGACCCAGTACTTC.

The CDR3 bases are TGTGCCAGCAGTGTTACCCGAACGGGACGGTTTGTAGATACGCAGTATTTT. Its protein is CASSVTRTGRFVDTQYF. The rearrangement uses TRBV6-5 and TRBJ2-3; D may match TRBD1 or TRBD2 (5 bases each). V lost 5 bases and J 5 bases, leaving 23 bases between the germline ends. The CDR3 covers 17 residues. From germline, CDR1 is MNHEY and CDR2 SVGAGI.

With respect to this clonotype: Since a much larger clone is just one base distant, this may be a read error. The chain carries TRBV7-2 and TRBJ2-4; tentatively, D is TRBD1 or TRBD2 (5 bases each). The length of the CDR3 is 15 residues. Germline CDR1 reads SGHTA; CDR2 reads FQGNSA. Trimming cost V 2 bases and J 6 bases, with 14 bases left between them. The CDR3 bases are TGTGCCAGCAGCTTATTCGGGCCCGGGGCAAACATTCAGTACTTC. This codes for CASSLFGPGANIQYF.

This clonotype was counted a few times. The chain is built from TRBV5-5 and TRBJ2-7; 8 bases agree with TRBD2. Trimming removed 0 bases from V and 6 bases from J; junction bases left unmatched: 8. This CDR3 has 15 amino acids. The germline CDR1 and CDR2 sequences are SGHKS and YYEKEE (reference sequence). The CDR3 coding sequence is TGTGCCAGCAGCTTGGGGAGTAGCGGGGTGAGCGAGCAGTACTTC. Its translation is CASSLGSSGVSEQYF.

Many counts were recorded for this clonotype. CDR3: CASSLGQIQETQYF. In DNA form, the CDR3 reads TGTGCCAGCAGTTTAGGACAGATCCAAGAGACCCAGTACTTC. The chain recombines TRBV28 with TRBJ2-5; possible D gene TRBD1, 6 bases. CDR1 MDHEN and CDR2 SYDVKM come from the germline V gene. V lost 2 bases and J 1 base, leaving 8 bases between the germline ends. This CDR3 is built from 14 residues.

V usage is TRBV28 and J usage is TRBJ1-3; weak D call: TRBD1 (5 bases). V lost 7 bases and J lost 8, with 9 bases in between. Germline values: CDR1 MDHEN, CDR2 SYDVKM. The CDR3 totals 11 residues. The CDR3 loop reads CASTQGYTIYF. The CDR3 DNA reads as TGTGCCAGCACCCAGGGCTACACCATATATTTT.

The chain carries TRBV3-1 and TRBJ2-7; D is uncertain. CDR3 size: 12 residues. The germline gives CDR1 LGHDT, CDR2 YNNKEL (reference sequence). The V end was cut by 3 bases, the J end by 3 bases, with 6 bases between. The CDR3 loop is CASSQTVYEQYF. The CDR3 nucleotides are TGTGCCAGCAGCCAGACCGTCTACGAGCAGTACTTC.

CDR3 in amino acids: CASSARAGRQETQYF. CDR3 DNA: TGTGCCAGCAGCGCAAGAGCGGGACGGCAAGAGACCCAGTACTTC. V gene TRBV7-6 combines with J gene TRBJ2-5; 7 nucleotides agree with TRBD2. V trimming: 5 bases; J trimming: 2 bases; junction bases outside the gene matches: 8. Germline-derived CDR1 and CDR2 are SGHVS and FNYEAQ. The CDR3 loop spans 15 amino acids.

This clonotype has a count of ten or more. The chain has TRBV7-2 and TRBJ1-4, with unresolved D. The germline CDR1 and CDR2 sequences are SGHTA and FQGNSA. The CDR3 has 13 residues. V lost 5 bases and J 11 bases, leaving 15 bases between the germline ends. CDR3: CASSIVTGVKLFF. In nucleotides, the CDR3 is TGTGCCAGCAGCATAGTAACCGGGGTGAAACTGTTTTTT.

In its sample, this clonotype was seen many times. This chain links TRBV7-2 with TRBJ2-7; the D gene is possibly TRBD2 (7 bases). The CDR3 consists of 16 residues. Germline V lookup: CDR1 SGHTA, CDR2 FQGNSA. V was clipped by 6 bases and J by 5 bases, with 23 bases between them. This CDR3 is CASRKTLEGGAHEQYF. CDR3 coding DNA: TGTGCCAGCAGGAAGACCCTCGAGGGGGGGGCCCACGAGCAGTACTTC. Full variable domain (missing parts from reference TRBV7-2 and TRBJ2-7): GAGVSQSPSNKVTEKGKDVELRCDPISGHTALYWYRQSLGQGLEFLIYFQGNSAPDKSGLPSDRFSAERTGGSVSTLTIQRTQQEDSAVYLCASRKTLEGGAHEQYFGPGTRLTVT.

This clonotype was counted a few times. This sequence joins TRBV7-9 and TRBJ2-2; D is perhaps TRBD1 (5 bases). The CDR3 extends over 14 amino acids. The germline CDR1 and CDR2 sequences are SEHNR and FQNEAQ (reference sequence). V gave up 5 bases and J gave up 5 bases, with 12 bases separating them. This chain's CDR3 is CASSKGDRTGELFF. The CDR3 nucleotides are TGTGCCAGCAGCAAAGGGGATCGGACCGGGGAGCTGTTTTTT.

The rearrangement uses TRBV10-3 and TRBJ2-1, with D perhaps TRBD1 (5 bases). V shed 3 bases and J shed 8 bases, with 11 bases lying between them. Germline CDR1 is ENHRY and CDR2 is SYGVKD. This CDR3 comprises 13 residues. The CDR3 nucleotides read TGTGCCATCAGTGAAATGGGGCCGGATGAGCAGTTCTTC. Protein sequence: CAISEMGPDEQFF.

The genes are TRBV5-1 and TRBJ1-5, with 9 nucleotides matching TRBD1. The CDR3 length is 19 residues. V gave up 0 bases and J gave up 3 bases; unmatched junction bases: 13. Germline CDR1 and CDR2: SGHRS and YFSETQ. CDR3 in amino acids: CASSLGGQGGLANNQPQHF. The CDR3, as DNA: TGCGCCAGCAGCTTGGGGGGACAGGGAGGGCTAGCGAACAATCAGCCCCAGCATTTT.

This clonotype was detected a few times. The chain combines TRBV2 with TRBJ2-7, with D possibly being TRBD2 (5 bases). V dropped 6 bases and J dropped 7 bases, with 19 bases sitting between them. The CDR3 loop spans 14 amino acids. The germline V gene has CDR1 SNHLY and CDR2 FYNNEI. The CDR3 sequence is CASRRRVSSREQYF. As DNA, the CDR3 is TGTGCCAGCAGACGGCGGGTTAGTTCGAGGGAGCAGTACTTC.

To note about this clonotype: The final CDR3 position lacks the conserved phenylalanine or tryptophan, pointing to a likely read error. The genes are TRBV20-1 and TRBJ1-5, with TRBD1 as a possible D gene (6 bases). Trimming took 0 bases from V and 1 from J, leaving 10 bases between them. Germline V gene data show CDR1 as DFQATT and CDR2 as SNEGSKA (reference sequence). The CDR3 loop spans 15 amino acids. In DNA, the CDR3 is TGCAGTGCTAGAGATCCCCAGGGGAGCAATCAGCCCCAGCATTTG. This translates into CSARDPQGSNQPQHL.

This clonotype was seen repeatedly, ten times or more. The chain links TRBV12-3 or TRBV12-4 to TRBJ2-4; 7 positions agree with TRBD1. The CDR3 runs to 13 residues. The V gene end was trimmed by 4 bases and the J gene end by 7 bases; junction bases not matched to a gene: 4. The CDR3 bases are TGTGCCAGCAGTTCGACAGGGCCGAACATTCAGTACTTC. Translated, it gives CASSSTGPNIQYF.